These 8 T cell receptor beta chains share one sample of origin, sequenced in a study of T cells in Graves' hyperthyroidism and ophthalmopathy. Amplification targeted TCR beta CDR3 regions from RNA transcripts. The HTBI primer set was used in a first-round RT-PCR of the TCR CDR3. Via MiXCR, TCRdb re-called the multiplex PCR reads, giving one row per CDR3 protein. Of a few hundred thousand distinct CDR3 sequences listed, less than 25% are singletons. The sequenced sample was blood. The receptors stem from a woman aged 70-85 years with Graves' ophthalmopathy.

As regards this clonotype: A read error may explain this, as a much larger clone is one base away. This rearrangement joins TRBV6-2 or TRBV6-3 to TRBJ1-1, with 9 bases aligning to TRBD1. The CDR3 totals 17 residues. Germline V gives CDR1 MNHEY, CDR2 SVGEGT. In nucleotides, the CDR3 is TGTGCCAGCAGTTACCGGACAGGGGCAAATATGAACACTGCAGCTTTCTTT. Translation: CASSYRTGANMNTAAFF.

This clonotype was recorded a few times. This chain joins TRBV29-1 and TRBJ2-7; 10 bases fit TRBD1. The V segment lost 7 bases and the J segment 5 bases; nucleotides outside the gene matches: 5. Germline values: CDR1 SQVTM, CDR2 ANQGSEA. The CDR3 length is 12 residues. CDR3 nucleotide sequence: TGCAGCGCCAGACAGGGGGCCCACGAGCAGTACTTC. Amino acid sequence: CSARQGAHEQYF.

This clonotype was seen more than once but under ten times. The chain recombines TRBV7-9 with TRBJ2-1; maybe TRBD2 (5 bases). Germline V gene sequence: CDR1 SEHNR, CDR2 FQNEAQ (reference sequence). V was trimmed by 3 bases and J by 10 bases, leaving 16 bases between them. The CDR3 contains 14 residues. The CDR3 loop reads CASSFSPPEGEQFF. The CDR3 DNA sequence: TGTGCCAGCAGCTTCTCGCCCCCCGAGGGAGAGCAGTTCTTC.

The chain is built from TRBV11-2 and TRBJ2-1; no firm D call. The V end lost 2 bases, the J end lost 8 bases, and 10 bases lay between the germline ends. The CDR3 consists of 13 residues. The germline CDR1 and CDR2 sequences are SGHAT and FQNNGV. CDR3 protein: CASSLSSSYEQFF. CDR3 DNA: TGTGCCAGCAGCTTATCATCAAGTTATGAGCAGTTCTTC.

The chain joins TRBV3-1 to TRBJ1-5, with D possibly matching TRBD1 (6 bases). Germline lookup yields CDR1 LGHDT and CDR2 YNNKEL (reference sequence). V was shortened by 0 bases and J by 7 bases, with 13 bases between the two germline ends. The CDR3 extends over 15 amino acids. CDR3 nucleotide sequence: TGTGCCAGCAGCCAAGACTCGGGGGCAGGACAGCCCCAGCATTTT. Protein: CASSQDSGAGQPQHF.

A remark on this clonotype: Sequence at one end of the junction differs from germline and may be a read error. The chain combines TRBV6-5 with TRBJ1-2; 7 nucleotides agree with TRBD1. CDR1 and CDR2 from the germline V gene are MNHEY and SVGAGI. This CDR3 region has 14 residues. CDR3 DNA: TGTGCCAACAGTTACTCGACAGGGCCCTATGGCTACACCTTC. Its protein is CANSYSTGPYGYTF.

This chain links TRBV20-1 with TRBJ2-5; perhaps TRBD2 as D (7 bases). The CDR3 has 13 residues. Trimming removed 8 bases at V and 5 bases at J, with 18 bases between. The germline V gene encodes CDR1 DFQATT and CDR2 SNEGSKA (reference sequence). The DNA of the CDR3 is TGCAGTATGGGAGGGGGGGGGGAGGAGACCCAGTACTTC. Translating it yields CSMGGGGEETQYF.

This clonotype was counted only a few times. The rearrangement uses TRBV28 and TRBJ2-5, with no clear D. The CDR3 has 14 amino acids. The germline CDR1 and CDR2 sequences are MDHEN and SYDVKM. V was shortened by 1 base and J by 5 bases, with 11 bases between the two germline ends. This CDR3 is CASSLSGVWETQYF. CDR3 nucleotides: TGTGCCAGCAGTTTATCCGGTGTTTGGGAGACCCAGTACTTC.